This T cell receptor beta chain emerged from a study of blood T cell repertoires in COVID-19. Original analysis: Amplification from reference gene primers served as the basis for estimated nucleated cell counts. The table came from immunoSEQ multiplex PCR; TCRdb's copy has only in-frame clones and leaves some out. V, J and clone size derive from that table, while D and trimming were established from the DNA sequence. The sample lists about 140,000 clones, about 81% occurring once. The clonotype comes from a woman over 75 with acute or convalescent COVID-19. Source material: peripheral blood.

Here the CDR3 reads CASSGQGSTDTQYF. The DNA of the CDR3 is TGCGCCAGCAGCGGACAGGGGAGCACAGATACGCAGTATTTT. The genes are TRBV5-1 and TRBJ2-3; TRBD1 aligns across 9 bases. The CDR3 contains 14 residues. Trimming removed 4 bases from V and 0 bases from J; junction bases left unmatched: 0. Per germline, CDR1 SGHRS and CDR2 YFSETQ.